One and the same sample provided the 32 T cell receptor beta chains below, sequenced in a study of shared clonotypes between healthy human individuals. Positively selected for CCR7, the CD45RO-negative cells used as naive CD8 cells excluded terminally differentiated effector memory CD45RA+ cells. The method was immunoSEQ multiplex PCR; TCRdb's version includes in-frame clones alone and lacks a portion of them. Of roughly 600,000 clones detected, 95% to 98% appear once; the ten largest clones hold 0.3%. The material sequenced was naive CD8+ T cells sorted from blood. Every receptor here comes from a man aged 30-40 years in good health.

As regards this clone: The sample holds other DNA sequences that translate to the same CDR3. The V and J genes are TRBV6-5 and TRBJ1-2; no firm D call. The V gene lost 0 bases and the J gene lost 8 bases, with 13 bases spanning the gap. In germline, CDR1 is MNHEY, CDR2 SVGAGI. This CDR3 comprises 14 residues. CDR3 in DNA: TGTGCCAGCAGTTACTCGACCGGGGTCGACGGCTACACCTTC. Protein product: CASSYSTGVDGYTF.

The CDR3 is CASSLGTGLGSGETQYF. The CDR3 DNA reads as TGTGCCAGCAGCTTAGGGACAGGGTTAGGCTCTGGGGAGACCCAGTACTTC. The rearrangement uses TRBV7-6 and TRBJ2-5; 8 nucleotides line up with TRBD1. Trimming removed 1 base from V and 5 bases from J; junction bases left unmatched: 12. Germline V gene data show CDR1 as SGHVS and CDR2 as FNYEAQ. The CDR3 runs to 17 residues.

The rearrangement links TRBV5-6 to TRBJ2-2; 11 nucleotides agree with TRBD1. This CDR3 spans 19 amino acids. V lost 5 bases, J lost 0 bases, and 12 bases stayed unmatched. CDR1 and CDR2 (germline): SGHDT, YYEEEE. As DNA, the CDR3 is TGTGCCAGCAGAACCCGGGACAGGGGGAGGCGGGCGAACACCGGGGAGCTGTTTTTT. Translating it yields CASRTRDRGRRANTGELFF. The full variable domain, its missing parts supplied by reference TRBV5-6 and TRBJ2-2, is DAGVTQSPTHLIKTRGQQVTLRCSPKSGHDTVSWYQQALGQGPQFIFQYYEEEERQRGNFPDRFSGHQFPNYSSELNVNALLLGDSALYLCASRTRDRGRRANTGELFFGEGSRLTVL.

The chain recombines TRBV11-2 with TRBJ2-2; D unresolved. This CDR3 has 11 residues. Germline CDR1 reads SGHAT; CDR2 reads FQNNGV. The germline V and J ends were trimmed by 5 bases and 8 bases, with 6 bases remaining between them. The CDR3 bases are TGTGCCAGCAGCCTCCAGGGGGAGCTGTTTTTT. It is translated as CASSLQGELFF.

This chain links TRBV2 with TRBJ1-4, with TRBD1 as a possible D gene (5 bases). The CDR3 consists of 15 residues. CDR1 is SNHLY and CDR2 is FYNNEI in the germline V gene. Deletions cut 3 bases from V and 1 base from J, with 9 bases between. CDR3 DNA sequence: TGTGCCAGCAGTGAGGTCGGGGGAACTAATGAAAAACTGTTTTTT. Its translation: CASSEVGGTNEKLFF.

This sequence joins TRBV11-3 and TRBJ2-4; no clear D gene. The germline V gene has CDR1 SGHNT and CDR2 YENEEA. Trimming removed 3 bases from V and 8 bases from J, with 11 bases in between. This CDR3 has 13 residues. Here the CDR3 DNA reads TGTGCCAGCAGCTTGTGGGAAGGAGACATTCAGTACTTC. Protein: CASSLWEGDIQYF.

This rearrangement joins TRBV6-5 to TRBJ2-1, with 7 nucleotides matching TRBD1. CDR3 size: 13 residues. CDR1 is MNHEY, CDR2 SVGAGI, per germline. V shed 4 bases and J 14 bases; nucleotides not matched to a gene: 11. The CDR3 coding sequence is TGTGCCAGCAGTTTGCACAGGGGCGAGACAAAGTTCTTC. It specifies CASSLHRGETKFF.

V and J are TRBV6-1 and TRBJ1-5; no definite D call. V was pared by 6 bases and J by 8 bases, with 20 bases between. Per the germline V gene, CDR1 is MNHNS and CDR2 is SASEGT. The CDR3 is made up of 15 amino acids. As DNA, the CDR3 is TGTGCCAGCAGCCCATCCTTGGGGTTTTTGGAGCCCCAGCATTTT. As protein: CASSPSLGFLEPQHF.

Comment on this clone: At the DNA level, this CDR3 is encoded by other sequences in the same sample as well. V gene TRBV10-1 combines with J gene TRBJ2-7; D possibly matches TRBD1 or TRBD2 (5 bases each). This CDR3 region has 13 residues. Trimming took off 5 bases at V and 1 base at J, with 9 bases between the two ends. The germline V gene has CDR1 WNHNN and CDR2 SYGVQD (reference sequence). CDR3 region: CASSPGPSYEQYF. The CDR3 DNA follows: TGCGCCAGCAGTCCGGGGCCTTCCTACGAGCAGTACTTC.

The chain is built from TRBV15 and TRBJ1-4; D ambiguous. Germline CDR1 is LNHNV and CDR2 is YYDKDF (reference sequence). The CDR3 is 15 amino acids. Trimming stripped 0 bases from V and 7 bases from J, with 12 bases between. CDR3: CATSRDLRVGEKLFF. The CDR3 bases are TGTGCCACCAGCAGAGATCTCCGCGTGGGTGAAAAACTGTTTTTT.

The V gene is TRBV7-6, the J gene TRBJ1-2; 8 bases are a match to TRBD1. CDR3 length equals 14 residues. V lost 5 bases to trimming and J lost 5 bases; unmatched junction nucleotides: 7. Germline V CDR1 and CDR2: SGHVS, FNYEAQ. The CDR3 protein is CASSPGTGAYGYTF. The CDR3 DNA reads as TGTGCCAGCAGCCCAGGGACAGGAGCTTATGGCTACACCTTC.

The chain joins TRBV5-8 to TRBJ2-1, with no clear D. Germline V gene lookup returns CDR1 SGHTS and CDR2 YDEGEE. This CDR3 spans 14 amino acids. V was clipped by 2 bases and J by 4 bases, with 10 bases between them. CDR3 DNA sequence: TGTGCCAGCAGCTTCGCCTGGCCATACAATGAGCAGTTCTTC. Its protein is CASSFAWPYNEQFF.

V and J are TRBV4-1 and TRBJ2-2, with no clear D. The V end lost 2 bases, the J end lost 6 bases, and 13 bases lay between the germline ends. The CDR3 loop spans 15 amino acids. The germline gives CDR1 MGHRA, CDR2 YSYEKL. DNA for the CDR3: TGCGCCAGCAGCCAACCCGGTGGTAGGGCCGGGGAGCTGTTTTTT. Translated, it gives CASSQPGGRAGELFF.

The CDR3 region has the DNA TGTGCCAGCAACACGGGCGGGAGTAGGGAGACCCAGTACTTC. Protein: CASNTGGSRETQYF. The chain links TRBV9 to TRBJ2-5, with TRBD2 matching 7 bases. V was pared by 6 bases and J by 5 bases, with 10 bases of the junction left unmatched. CDR1 and CDR2 from the germline V gene are SGDLS and YYNGEE. CDR3 length equals 14 residues. The full variable domain, in which reference TRBV9 and TRBJ2-5 provide the parts outside the CDR3, is DSGVTQTPKHLITATGQRVTLRCSPRSGDLSVYWYQQSLDQGLQFLIQYYNGEERAKGNILERFSAQQFPDLHSELNLSSLELGDSALYFCASNTGGSRETQYFGPGTRLLVL.

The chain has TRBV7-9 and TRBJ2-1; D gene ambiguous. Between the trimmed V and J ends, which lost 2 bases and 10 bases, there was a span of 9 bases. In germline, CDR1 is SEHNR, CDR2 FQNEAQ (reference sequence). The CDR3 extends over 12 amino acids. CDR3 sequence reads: CASSLKPPEQFF. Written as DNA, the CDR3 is TGTGCCAGCAGCTTAAAGCCCCCCGAGCAGTTCTTC.

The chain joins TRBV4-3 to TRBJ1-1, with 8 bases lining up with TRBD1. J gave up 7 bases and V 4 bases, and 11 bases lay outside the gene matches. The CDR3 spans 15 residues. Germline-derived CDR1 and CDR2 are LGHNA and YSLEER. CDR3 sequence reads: CASSRGPGQVIEAFF. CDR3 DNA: TGCGCCAGCAGCCGAGGACCGGGACAGGTGATTGAAGCTTTCTTT.

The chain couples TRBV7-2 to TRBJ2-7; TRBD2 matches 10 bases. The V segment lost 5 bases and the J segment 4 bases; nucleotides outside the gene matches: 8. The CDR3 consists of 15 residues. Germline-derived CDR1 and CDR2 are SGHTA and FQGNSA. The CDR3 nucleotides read TGTGCCAGCAGCATCTACCTGGGACTAGCGTACGAGCAGTACTTC. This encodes CASSIYLGLAYEQYF.

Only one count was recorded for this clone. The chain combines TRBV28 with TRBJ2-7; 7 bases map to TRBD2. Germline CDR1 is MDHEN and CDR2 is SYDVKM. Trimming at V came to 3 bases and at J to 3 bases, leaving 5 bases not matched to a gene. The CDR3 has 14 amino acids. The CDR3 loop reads CASSFSSGNYEQYF. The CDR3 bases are TGTGCCAGCAGTTTTTCAAGCGGGAACTACGAGCAGTACTTC.

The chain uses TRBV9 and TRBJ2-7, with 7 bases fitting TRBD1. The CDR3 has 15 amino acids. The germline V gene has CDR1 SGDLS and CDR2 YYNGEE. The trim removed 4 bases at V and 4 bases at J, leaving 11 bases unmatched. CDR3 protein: CASSLREGGFYEQYF. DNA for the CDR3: TGTGCCAGCAGCCTCCGGGAAGGGGGCTTTTACGAGCAGTACTTC.

CDR3 coding DNA: TGTGCCAGCAGAAGGGCAGGGGGCTTTTACGAGCAGTACTTC. Translating gives CASRRAGGFYEQYF. This chain connects TRBV28 to TRBJ2-7, with 8 nucleotides matching TRBD1. V trimming: 6 bases; J trimming: 4 bases; junction bases outside the gene matches: 8. The CDR3 sequence is 14 residues long. Germline CDR1 is MDHEN and CDR2 is SYDVKM.

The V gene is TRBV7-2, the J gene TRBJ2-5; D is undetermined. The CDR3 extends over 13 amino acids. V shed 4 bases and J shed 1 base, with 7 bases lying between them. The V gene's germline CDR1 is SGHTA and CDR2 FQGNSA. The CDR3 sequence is CASSSRVQETQYF. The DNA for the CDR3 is TGTGCCAGCAGCTCTAGGGTCCAAGAGACCCAGTACTTC.

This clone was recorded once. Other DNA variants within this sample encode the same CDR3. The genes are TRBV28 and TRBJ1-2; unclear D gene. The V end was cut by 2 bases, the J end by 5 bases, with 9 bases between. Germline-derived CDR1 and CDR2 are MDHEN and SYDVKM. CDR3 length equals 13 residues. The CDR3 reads CASSLGRRYGYTF. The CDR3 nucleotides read TGTGCCAGCAGTTTAGGAAGGCGGTATGGCTACACCTTC.

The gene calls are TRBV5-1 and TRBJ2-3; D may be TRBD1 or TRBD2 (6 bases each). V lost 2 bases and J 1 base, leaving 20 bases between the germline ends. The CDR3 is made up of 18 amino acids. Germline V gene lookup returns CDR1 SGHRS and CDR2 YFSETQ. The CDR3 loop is CASSLQGNGRLGTDTQYF. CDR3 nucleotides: TGCGCCAGCAGCTTACAGGGCAACGGGAGATTGGGCACAGATACGCAGTATTTT. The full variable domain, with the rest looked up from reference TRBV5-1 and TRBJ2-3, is KAGVTQTPRYLIKTRGQQVTLSCSPISGHRSVSWYQQTPGQGLQFLFEYFSETQRNKGNFPGRFSGRQFSNSRSEMNVSTLELGDSALYLCASSLQGNGRLGTDTQYFGPGTRLTVL.

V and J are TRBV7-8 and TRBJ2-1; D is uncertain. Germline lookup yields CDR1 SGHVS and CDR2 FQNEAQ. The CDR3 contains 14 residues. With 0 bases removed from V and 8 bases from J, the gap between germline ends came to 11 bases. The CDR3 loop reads CASSLALRVYEQFF. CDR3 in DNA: TGTGCCAGCAGCTTAGCTCTTCGGGTCTATGAGCAGTTCTTC.

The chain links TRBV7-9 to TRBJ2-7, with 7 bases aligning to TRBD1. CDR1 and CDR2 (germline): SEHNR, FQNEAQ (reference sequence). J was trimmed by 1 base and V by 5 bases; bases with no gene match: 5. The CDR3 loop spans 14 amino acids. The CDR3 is CASSPDRVSYEQYF. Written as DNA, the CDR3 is TGTGCCAGCAGCCCAGACAGGGTGTCCTACGAGCAGTACTTC.

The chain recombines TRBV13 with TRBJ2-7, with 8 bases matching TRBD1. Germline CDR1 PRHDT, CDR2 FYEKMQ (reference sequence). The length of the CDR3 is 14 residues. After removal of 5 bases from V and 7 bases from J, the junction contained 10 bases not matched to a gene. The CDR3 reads CASSAGQAIEEQYF. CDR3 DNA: TGTGCCAGCAGCGCGGGACAGGCGATTGAGGAGCAGTACTTC.

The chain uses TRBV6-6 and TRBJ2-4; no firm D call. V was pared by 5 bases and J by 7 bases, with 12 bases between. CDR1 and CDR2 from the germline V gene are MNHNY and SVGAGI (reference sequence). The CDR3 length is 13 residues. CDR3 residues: CASSQSLQNIQYF. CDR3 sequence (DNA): TGTGCCAGCAGTCAAAGTCTACAGAACATTCAGTACTTC.

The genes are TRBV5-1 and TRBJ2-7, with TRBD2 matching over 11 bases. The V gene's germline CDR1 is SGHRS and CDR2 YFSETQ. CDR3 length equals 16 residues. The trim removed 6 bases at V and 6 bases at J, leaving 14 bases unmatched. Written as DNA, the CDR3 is TGCGCCAGCACCCCCATGGCTAGCGGGAGGACTGGCGAGCAGTACTTC. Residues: CASTPMASGRTGEQYF.

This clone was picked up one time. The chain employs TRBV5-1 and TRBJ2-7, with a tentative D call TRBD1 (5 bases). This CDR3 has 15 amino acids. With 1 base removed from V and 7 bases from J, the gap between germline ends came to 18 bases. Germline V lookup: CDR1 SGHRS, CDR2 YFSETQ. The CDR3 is CASSLILEGAREQYF. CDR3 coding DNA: TGCGCCAGCAGCTTGATCCTAGAAGGGGCTCGAGAGCAGTACTTC. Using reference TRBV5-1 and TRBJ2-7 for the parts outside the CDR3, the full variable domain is KAGVTQTPRYLIKTRGQQVTLSCSPISGHRSVSWYQQTPGQGLQFLFEYFSETQRNKGNFPGRFSGRQFSNSRSEMNVSTLELGDSALYLCASSLILEGAREQYFGPGTRLTVT.

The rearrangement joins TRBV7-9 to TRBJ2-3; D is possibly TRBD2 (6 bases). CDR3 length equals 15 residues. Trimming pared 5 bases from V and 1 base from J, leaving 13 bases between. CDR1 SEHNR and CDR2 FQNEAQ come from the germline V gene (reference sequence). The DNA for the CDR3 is TGTGCCAGCAGCCCGGCTGGCGGGGGCACAGATACGCAGTATTTT. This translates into CASSPAGGGTDTQYF.

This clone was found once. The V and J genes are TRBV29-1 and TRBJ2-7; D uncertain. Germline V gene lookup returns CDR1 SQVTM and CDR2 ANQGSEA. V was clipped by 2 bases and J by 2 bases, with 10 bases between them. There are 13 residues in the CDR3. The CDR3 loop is CSVESGQTYEQYF. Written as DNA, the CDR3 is TGCAGCGTTGAATCGGGCCAGACCTACGAGCAGTACTTC.

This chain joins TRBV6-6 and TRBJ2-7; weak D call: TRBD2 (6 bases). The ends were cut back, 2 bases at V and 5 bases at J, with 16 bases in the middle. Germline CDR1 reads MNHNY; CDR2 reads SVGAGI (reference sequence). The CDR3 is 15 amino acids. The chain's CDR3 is CASSYPEGGFNEQYF. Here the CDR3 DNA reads TGTGCCAGCAGTTACCCGGAGGGCGGGTTCAACGAGCAGTACTTC.